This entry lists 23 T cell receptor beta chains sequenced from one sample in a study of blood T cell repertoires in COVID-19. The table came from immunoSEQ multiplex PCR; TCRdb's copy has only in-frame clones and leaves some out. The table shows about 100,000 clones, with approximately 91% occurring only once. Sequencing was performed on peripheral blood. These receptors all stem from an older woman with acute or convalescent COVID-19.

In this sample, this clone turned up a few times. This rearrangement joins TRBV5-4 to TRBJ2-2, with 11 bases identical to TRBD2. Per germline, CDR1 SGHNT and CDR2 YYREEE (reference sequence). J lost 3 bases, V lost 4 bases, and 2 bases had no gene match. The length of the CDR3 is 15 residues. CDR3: CASSTGLADTGELFF. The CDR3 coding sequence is TGTGCCAGCAGCACGGGACTAGCGGACACCGGGGAGCTGTTTTTT.

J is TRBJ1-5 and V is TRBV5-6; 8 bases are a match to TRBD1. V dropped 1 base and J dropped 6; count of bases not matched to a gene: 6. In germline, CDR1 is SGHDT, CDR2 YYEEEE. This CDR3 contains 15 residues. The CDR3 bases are TGTGCCAGCAGCTTGAGGGACAGGCGTACTCAGCCCCAGCATTTT. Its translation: CASSLRDRRTQPQHF.

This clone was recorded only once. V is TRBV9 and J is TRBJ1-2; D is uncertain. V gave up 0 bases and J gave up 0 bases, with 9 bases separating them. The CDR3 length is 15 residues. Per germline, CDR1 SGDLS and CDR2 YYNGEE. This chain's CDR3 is CASSVDILANYGYTF. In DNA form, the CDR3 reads TGTGCCAGCAGCGTAGACATCCTAGCTAACTATGGCTACACCTTC.

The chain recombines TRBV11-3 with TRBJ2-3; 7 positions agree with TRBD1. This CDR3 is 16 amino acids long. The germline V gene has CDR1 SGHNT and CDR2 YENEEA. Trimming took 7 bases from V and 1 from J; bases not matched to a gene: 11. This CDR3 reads CASTQYGQGGTDTQYF. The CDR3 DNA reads TGTGCCAGCACACAATATGGGCAGGGGGGCACAGATACGCAGTATTTT.

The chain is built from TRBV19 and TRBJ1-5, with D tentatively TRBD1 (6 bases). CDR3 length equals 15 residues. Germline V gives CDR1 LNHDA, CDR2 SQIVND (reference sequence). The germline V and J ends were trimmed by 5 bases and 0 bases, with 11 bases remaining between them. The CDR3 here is CASSDRGNSNQPQHF. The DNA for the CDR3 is TGTGCCAGTAGTGATAGGGGGAATAGCAATCAGCCCCAGCATTTT.

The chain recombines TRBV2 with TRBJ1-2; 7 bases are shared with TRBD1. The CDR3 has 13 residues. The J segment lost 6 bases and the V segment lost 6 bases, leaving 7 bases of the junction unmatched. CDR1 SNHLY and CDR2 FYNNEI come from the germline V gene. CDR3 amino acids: CASRVGTEDGYTF. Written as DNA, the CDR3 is TGTGCCAGCAGGGTCGGGACAGAGGATGGCTACACCTTC.

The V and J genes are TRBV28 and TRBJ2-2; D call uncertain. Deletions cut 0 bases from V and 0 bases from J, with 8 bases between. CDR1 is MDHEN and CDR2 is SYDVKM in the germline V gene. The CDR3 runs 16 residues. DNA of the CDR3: TGTGCCAGCAGTTTATGGCCAGGTTCGAACACCGGGGAGCTGTTTTTT. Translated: CASSLWPGSNTGELFF.

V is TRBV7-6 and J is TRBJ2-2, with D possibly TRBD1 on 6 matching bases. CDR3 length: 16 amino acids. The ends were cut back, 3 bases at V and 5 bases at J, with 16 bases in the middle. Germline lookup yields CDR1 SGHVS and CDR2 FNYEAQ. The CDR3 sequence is CASSFRGARGTGELFF. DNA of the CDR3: TGTGCCAGCAGCTTTAGAGGGGCCAGGGGAACCGGGGAGCTGTTTTTT. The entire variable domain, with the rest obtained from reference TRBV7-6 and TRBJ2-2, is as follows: GAGVSQSPRYKVTKRGQDVALRCDPISGHVSLYWYRQALGQGPEFLTYFNYEAQQDKSGLPNDRFSAERPEGSISTLTIQRTEQRDSAMYRCASSFRGARGTGELFFGEGSRLTVL.

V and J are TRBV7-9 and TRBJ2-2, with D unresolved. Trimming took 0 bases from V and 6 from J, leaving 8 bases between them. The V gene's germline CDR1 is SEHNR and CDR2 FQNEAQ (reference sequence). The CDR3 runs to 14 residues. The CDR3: CASSLARLSGELFF. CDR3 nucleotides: TGTGCCAGCAGCTTAGCGCGATTATCCGGGGAGCTGTTTTTT.

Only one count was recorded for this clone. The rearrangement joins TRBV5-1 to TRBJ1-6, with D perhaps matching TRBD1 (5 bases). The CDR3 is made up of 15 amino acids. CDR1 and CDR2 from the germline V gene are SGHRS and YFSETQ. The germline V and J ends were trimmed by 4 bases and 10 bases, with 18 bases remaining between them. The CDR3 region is CASSPTGEFGSPLHF. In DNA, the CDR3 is TGCGCCAGCAGCCCGACGGGGGAGTTCGGCTCACCCCTCCACTTT.

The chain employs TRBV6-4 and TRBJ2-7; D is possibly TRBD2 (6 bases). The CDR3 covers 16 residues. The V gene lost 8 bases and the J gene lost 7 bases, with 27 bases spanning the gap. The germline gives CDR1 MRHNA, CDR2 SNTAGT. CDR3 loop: CASESGTLVGLSEQYV. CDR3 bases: TGTGCCAGCGAGTCAGGAACCTTAGTGGGACTGTCGGAGCAGTACGTC.

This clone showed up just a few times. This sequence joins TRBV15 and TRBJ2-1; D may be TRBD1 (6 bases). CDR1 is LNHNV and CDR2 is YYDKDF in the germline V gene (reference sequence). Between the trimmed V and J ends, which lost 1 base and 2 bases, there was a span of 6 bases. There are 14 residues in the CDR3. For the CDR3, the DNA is TGTGCCACCAGCAGAGGGACAGCCTACAATGAGCAGTTCTTC. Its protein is CATSRGTAYNEQFF.

As DNA, the CDR3 is TGTGCCAGCAGTGTAGGTCAGGCGAATCAGCCCCAGCATTTT. This encodes CASSVGQANQPQHF. The chain carries TRBV2 and TRBJ1-5; D is uncertain. Trimming took 4 bases from V and 4 from J, leaving 11 bases between them. This CDR3 is 14 amino acids long. Germline-derived CDR1 and CDR2 are SNHLY and FYNNEI.

The CDR3, as DNA: TGTGCCAGCACCTTAAGAGGGACTAGCGGGAGGACAGAGCCAACTTACGAGCAGTACGTC. Its protein is CASTLRGTSGRTEPTYEQYV. V usage is TRBV7-3 and J usage is TRBJ2-7; 15 nucleotides match TRBD2. In germline, CDR1 is SGHTA, CDR2 FQGTGA. This CDR3 has 20 residues.

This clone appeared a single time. Here the CDR3 DNA reads TGTGCCAGCAGGAGACAGGGAAACACAGATACGCAGTATTTT. It codes for CASRRQGNTDTQYF. The chain links TRBV28 to TRBJ2-3; 7 positions match TRBD1. The V gene's germline CDR1 is MDHEN and CDR2 SYDVKM. With V trimmed by 6 bases and J by 2 bases, 5 bases remained unmatched. The CDR3 consists of 14 residues.

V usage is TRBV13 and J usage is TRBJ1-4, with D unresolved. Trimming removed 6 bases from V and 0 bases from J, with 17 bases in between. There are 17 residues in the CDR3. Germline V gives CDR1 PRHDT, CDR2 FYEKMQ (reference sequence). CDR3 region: CASSYTRTGATNEKLFF. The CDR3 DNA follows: TGTGCCAGCAGTTACACACGAACCGGAGCAACTAATGAAAAACTGTTTTTT. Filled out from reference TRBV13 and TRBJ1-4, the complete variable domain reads AAGVIQSPRHLIKEKRETATLKCYPIPRHDTVYWYQQGPGQDPQFLISFYEKMQSDKGSIPDRFSAQQFSDYHSELNMSSLELGDSALYFCASSYTRTGATNEKLFFGSGTQLSVL.

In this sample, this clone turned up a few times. The CDR3 loop is CASSSVSGTSVMNEQFF. In DNA, the CDR3 is TGTGCCAGCAGCTCCGTCTCCGGGACTAGCGTAATGAATGAGCAGTTCTTC. The chain is built from TRBV7-8 and TRBJ2-1, with 10 bases lining up with TRBD2. The V gene end was trimmed by 4 bases and the J gene end by 7 bases; junction bases not matched to a gene: 13. This CDR3 has 17 amino acids. Germline CDR1 SGHVS, CDR2 FQNEAQ.

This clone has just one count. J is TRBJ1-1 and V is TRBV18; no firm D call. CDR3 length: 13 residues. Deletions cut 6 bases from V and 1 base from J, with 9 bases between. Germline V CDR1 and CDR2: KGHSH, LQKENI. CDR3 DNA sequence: TGTGCCAGCTCGGCAATTAAGAACACTGAAGCTTTCTTT. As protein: CASSAIKNTEAFF.

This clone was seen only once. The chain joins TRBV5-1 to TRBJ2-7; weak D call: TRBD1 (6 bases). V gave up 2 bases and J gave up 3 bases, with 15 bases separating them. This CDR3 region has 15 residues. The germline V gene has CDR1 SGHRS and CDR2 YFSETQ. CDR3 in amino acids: CASSLLAGDGYEQYV. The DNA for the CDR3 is TGCGCCAGCAGCTTACTCGCAGGGGACGGCTACGAGCAGTACGTC.

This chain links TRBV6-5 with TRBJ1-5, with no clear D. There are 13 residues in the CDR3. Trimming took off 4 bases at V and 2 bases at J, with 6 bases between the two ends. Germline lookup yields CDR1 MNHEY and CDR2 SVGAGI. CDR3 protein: CASSSTGNQPQHF. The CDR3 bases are TGTGCCAGCAGTTCGACTGGCAATCAGCCCCAGCATTTT.

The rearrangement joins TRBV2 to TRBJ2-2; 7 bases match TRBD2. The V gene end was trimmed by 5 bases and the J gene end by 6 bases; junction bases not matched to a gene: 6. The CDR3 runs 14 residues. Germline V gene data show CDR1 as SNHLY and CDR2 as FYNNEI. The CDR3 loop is CASSPGLTSGELFF. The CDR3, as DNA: TGTGCCAGCAGTCCGGGACTAACATCCGGGGAGCTGTTTTTT.

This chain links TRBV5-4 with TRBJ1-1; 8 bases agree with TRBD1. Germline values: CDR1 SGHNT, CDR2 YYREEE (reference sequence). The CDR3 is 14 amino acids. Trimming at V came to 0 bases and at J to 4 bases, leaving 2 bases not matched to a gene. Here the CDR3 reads CASSLEQGATEAFF. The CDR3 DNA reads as TGTGCCAGCAGCTTGGAGCAGGGGGCCACTGAAGCTTTCTTT.

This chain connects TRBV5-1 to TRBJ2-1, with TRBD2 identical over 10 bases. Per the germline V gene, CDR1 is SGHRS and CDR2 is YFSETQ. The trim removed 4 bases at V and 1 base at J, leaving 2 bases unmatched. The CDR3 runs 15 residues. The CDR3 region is CASSPSGGSYNEQFF. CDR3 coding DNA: TGCGCCAGCAGCCCTAGCGGGGGATCCTACAATGAGCAGTTCTTC.